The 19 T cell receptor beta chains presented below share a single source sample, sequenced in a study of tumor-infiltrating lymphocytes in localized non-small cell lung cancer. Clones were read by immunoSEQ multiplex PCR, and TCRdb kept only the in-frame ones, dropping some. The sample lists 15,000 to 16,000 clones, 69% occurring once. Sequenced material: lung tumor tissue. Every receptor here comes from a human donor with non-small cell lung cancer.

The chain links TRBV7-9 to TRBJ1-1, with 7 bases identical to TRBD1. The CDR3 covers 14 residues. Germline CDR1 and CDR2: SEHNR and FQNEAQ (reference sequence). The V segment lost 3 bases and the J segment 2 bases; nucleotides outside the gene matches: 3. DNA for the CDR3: TGTGCCAGCAGCTTGGGACAGCTAAACACTGAAGCTTTCTTT. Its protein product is CASSLGQLNTEAFF.

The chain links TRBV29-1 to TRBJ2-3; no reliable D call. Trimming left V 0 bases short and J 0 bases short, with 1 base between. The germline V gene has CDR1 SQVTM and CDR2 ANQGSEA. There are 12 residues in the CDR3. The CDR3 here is CSVEDSTDTQYF. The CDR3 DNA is TGCAGCGTTGAAGACAGCACAGATACGCAGTATTTT.

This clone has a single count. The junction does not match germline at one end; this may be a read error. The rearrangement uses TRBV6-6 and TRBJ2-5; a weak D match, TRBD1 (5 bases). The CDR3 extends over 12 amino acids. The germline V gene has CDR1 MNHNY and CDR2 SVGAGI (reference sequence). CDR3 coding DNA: TGTGCCAGCAGTTACTCGGGCAGGGTGGAGAACTTC. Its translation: CASSYSGRVENF.

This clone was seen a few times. In nucleotides, the CDR3 is TGTGCCAGCAGCTTAGATTCTTCGAGCTCCTACGAGCAGTACTTC. This codes for CASSLDSSSSYEQYF. This sequence joins TRBV7-2 and TRBJ2-7; D is ambiguous. This CDR3 contains 15 residues. With 1 base removed from V and 0 bases from J, the gap between germline ends came to 10 bases. The V gene's germline CDR1 is SGHTA and CDR2 FQGNSA.

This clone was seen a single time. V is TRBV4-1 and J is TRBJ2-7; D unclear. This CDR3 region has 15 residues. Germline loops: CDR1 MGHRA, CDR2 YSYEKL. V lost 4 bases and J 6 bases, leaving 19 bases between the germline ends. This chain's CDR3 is CASSPESASRVEQYF. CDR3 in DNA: TGCGCCAGCAGCCCAGAGTCAGCGAGCCGGGTCGAGCAGTACTTC.

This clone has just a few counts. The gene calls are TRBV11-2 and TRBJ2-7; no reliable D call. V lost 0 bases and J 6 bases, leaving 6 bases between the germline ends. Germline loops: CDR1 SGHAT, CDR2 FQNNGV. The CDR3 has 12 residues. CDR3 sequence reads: CASSLDGFEQYF. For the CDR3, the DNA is TGTGCCAGCAGCTTAGACGGCTTCGAGCAGTACTTC. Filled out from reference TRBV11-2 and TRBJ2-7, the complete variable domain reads EAGVAQSPRYKIIEKRQSVAFWCNPISGHATLYWYQQILGQGPKLLIQFQNNGVVDDSQLPKDRFSAERLKGVDSTLKIQPAKLEDSAVYLCASSLDGFEQYFGPGTRLTVT.

The CDR3 spells CASSITGGNNEQFF. As DNA, the CDR3 is TGTGCCAGTAGTATTACGGGGGGCAACAATGAGCAGTTCTTC. The V gene is TRBV19, the J gene TRBJ2-1; D perhaps matches TRBD2 (7 bases). V dropped 3 bases and J dropped 5 bases, with 11 bases sitting between them. Looked up from germline, CDR1 is LNHDA and CDR2 is SQIVND (reference sequence). The CDR3 is 14 amino acids.

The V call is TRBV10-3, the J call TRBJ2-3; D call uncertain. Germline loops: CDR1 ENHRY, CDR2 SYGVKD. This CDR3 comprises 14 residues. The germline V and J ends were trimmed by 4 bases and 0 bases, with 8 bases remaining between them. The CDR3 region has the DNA TGTGCCATCAGTGCTGAAAGGAGCACAGATACGCAGTATTTT. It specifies CAISAERSTDTQYF.

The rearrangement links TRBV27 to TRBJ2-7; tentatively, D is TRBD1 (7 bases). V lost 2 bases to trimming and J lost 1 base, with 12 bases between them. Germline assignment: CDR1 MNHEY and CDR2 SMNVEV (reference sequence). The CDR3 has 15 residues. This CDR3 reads CASSLVAGGSYEQYF. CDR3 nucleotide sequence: TGTGCCAGCAGTTTAGTGGCAGGGGGGTCCTACGAGCAGTACTTC.

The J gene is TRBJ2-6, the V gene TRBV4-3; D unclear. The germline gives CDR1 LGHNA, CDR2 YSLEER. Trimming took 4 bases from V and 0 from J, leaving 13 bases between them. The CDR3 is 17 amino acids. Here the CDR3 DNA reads TGCGCCAGCAGCCCAACCGTCAGGAACTCTGGGGCCAACGTCCTGACTTTC. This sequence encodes CASSPTVRNSGANVLTF.

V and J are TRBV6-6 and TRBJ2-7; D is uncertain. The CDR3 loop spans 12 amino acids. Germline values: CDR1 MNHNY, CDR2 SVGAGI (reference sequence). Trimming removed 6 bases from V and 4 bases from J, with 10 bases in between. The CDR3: CASSADLYEQYF. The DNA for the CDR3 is TGTGCCAGCAGCGCCGATCTATACGAGCAGTACTTC.

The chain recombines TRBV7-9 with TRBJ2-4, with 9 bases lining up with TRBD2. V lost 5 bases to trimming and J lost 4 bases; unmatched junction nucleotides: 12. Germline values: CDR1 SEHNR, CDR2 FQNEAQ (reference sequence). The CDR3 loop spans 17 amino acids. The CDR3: CASSPSPGTSRKNIQYF. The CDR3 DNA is TGTGCCAGCAGCCCTAGTCCCGGGACTAGCAGAAAAAACATTCAGTACTTC.

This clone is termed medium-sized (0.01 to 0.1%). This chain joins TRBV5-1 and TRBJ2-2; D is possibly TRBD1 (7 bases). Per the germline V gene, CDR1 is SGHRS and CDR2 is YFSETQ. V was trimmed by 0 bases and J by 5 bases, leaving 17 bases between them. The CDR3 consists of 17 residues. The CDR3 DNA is TGCGCCAGCAGCTTGGTATCTGGCGGGACAGAAACCGGGGAGCTGTTTTTT. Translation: CASSLVSGGTETGELFF.

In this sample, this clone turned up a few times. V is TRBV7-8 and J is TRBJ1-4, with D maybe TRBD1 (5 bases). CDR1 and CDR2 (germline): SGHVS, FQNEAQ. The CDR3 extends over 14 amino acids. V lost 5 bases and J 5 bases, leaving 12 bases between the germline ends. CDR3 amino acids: CASSHGQGNEKLFF. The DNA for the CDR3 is TGTGCCAGCAGCCACGGTCAGGGAAATGAAAAACTGTTTTTT.

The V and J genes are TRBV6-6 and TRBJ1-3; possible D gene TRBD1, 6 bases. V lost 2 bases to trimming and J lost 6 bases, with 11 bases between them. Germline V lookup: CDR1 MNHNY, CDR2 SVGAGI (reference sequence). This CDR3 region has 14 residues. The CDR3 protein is CASSYTGLENTIYF. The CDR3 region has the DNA TGTGCCAGCAGTTACACAGGGCTGGAAAACACCATATATTTT.

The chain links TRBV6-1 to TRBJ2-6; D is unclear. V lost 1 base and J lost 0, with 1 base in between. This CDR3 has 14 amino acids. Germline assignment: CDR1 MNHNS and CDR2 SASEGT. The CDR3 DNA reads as TGTGCCAGCAGTGAAGTCTCTGGGGCCAACGTCCTGACTTTC. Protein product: CASSEVSGANVLTF.

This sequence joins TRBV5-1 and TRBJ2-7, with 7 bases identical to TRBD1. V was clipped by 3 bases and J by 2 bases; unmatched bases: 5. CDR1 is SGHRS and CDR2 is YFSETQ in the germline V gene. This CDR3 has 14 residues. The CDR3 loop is CASSWGTATYEQYF. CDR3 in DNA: TGCGCCAGCAGCTGGGGGACAGCCACCTACGAGCAGTACTTC.

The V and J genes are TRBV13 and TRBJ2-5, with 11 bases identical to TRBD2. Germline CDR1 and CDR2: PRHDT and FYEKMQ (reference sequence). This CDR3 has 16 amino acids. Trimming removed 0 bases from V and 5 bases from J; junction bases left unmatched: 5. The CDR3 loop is CASSLGLWTSGETQYF. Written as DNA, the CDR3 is TGTGCCAGCAGCTTAGGCCTTTGGACTAGCGGGGAGACCCAGTACTTC.

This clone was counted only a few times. The CDR3 DNA sequence: TGTGCCAGCAGTTCGCAGACGGCCCACTCCTACAATGAGCAGTTCTTC. Encoded protein: CASSSQTAHSYNEQFF. The chain is built from TRBV28 and TRBJ2-1; D is unclear. The CDR3 length is 16 residues. The germline V gene has CDR1 MDHEN and CDR2 SYDVKM. V shed 4 bases and J shed 0 bases, with 13 bases lying between them. The whole variable domain, remainder taken from reference TRBV28 and TRBJ2-1, is DVKVTQSSRYLVKRTGEKVFLECVQDMDHENMFWYRQDPGLGLRLIYFSYDVKMKEKGDIPEGYSVSREKKERFSLILESASTNQTSMYLCASSSQTAHSYNEQFFGPGTRLTVL.